This T cell receptor (beta chain) derives from a study of blood T cells in healthy people across ages. The use of a sample-barcoded 5' primer and a J-beta primer mix characterized a second PCR of roughly 7 to 11 cycles. TCRdb processed the 5' RACE reads anew with MiXCR; each CDR3 protein has one entry. The table includes 600,000 to 1,000,000 distinct CDR3 sequences, 58% detected once. This CDR3 has 14 amino acids. The ends lost 3 bases at V and 5 bases at J; junction bases unmatched: 7. Per the germline V gene, CDR1 is DFQATT and CDR2 is SNEGSKA (reference sequence). Material for sequencing was blood. The clonotype was recovered from a man younger than 40 in good health. The V gene is TRBV20-1, the J gene TRBJ1-5; 7 bases align to TRBD1. The CDR3 DNA is TGCAGTGCTAGGGGGACAGCGAGGGATCAGCCCCAGCATTTT. This codes for CSARGTARDQPQHF.